This T cell receptor (beta chain) was observed in a study of cytomegalovirus exposure and HLA in healthy donors. Overall study context: A later analysis reported the same platform for the roughly 120 validation repertoires and the roughly 630 first-cohort repertoires.

The data were produced by immunoSEQ multiplex PCR, yet TCRdb's version contains in-frame clones alone and is incomplete. The sample records about 140,000 clones, approximately 84% being singletons. V was pared by 5 bases and J by 2 bases, with 12 bases between. CDR3 length: 15 residues. CDR1 is SGHVS, CDR2 FQNEAQ, per germline. The chain joins TRBV7-8 to TRBJ2-2; possibly TRBD2 for D (6 bases). This TCR was recovered from a man younger than 45 in good health and CMV-seropositive. The sample was PBMCs. The CDR3 coding sequence is TGTGCCAGCAGCCCTCGGGACTCCAACACCGGGGAGCTGTTTTTT. This encodes CASSPRDSNTGELFF.